The 20 T cell receptor beta chains below were found in one sample sequenced in a study of identifying expanded T cells in peripheral blood. Using immunoSEQ multiplex PCR, the repertoire was profiled, and TCRdb retains in-frame clones only, with some absent. There are tens of thousands of clones in the sample; 70% to 90% occur only once, and around 4.7% lies in the top ten. Specimen: blood. These receptors came from a person aged 18 to 75 in good health.

This clone was found once. The genes are TRBV19 and TRBJ2-4, with D perhaps assigned TRBD1 or TRBD2 (5 bases each). CDR3 length: 15 residues. Trimming left V 5 bases short and J 1 base short, with 12 bases between. Germline V gene lookup returns CDR1 LNHDA and CDR2 SQIVND (reference sequence). In DNA form, the CDR3 reads TGTGCCAGTAGTGAGCGAAGGGACGCCAAAAACATTCAGTACTTC. Its protein is CASSERRDAKNIQYF.

The DNA for the CDR3 is TGTGCCTGGAGACGGGGAGGGGGTAACGAGCAGTACTTC. Protein product: CAWRRGGGNEQYF. The J gene is TRBJ2-7, the V gene TRBV30; D is perhaps TRBD2 (7 bases). CDR1 is GTSNPN and CDR2 is SVGIG in the germline V gene (reference sequence). This CDR3 has 13 residues. V was clipped by 3 bases and J by 5 bases, with 14 bases between them.

The DNA of the CDR3 is TGTGCCAGCAGCCCCGAGCCGGGAGGGGGAGAGACCCAGTACTTC. Its translation is CASSPEPGGGETQYF. The chain joins TRBV6-4 to TRBJ2-5; 8 bases are a match to TRBD2. CDR3 length equals 15 residues. With V trimmed by 6 bases and J by 4 bases, 10 bases remained unmatched. Germline assignment: CDR1 MRHNA and CDR2 SNTAGT.

The chain has TRBV11-3 and TRBJ2-1, with unresolved D. Germline V gives CDR1 SGHNT, CDR2 YENEEA. The CDR3 sequence is 12 residues long. Between the trimmed V and J ends, which lost 1 base and 8 bases, there was a span of 6 bases. As DNA, the CDR3 is TGTGCCAGCAGCTTAGGCGTGGATGAGCAGTTCTTC. Its translation is CASSLGVDEQFF.

A single count supports this clone. The rearrangement joins TRBV29-1 to TRBJ2-1, with D perhaps TRBD1 or TRBD2 (6 bases each). The CDR3 is 17 residues long. Germline loops: CDR1 SQVTM, CDR2 ANQGSEA. V was trimmed by 2 bases and J by 3 bases, leaving 20 bases between them. Here the CDR3 reads CSVERRGVGAVYNEQFF. The CDR3 coding sequence is TGCAGCGTTGAAAGGCGGGGAGTGGGGGCCGTCTACAATGAGCAGTTCTTC.

This CDR3 reads CASSIGQGYEQYF. Here the CDR3 DNA reads TGTGCCAGTAGTATAGGCCAGGGCTACGAGCAGTACTTC. The V gene is TRBV19, the J gene TRBJ2-7; D possibly corresponds to TRBD1 (5 bases). V lost 1 base, J lost 3 bases, and 7 bases lay in between. CDR3 length equals 13 residues. Germline CDR1 is LNHDA and CDR2 is SQIVND (reference sequence).

V gene TRBV5-1 combines with J gene TRBJ2-7; D could derive from TRBD1 or TRBD2 (6 bases each). CDR3 length: 14 residues. V was pared by 6 bases and J by 5 bases, with 18 bases between. The germline V gene has CDR1 SGHRS and CDR2 YFSETQ. The CDR3 here is CASTSGGPGDEQYF. CDR3 nucleotide sequence: TGCGCCAGCACTTCCGGGGGCCCGGGCGACGAGCAGTACTTC.

The chain couples TRBV28 to TRBJ2-1; D remains ambiguous. The CDR3 spans 14 residues. Germline lookup yields CDR1 MDHEN and CDR2 SYDVKM. Trimming shortened V by 7 bases and J by 2 bases, and 12 bases separated the two germline ends. CDR3 in amino acids: CASISPVTYNEQFF. CDR3 nucleotide sequence: TGTGCCAGCATCTCCCCTGTTACCTACAATGAGCAGTTCTTC.

The rearrangement joins TRBV29-1 to TRBJ2-5; the D is unclear. The V end was cut by 2 bases, the J end by 1 base, with 5 bases between. Germline CDR1 is SQVTM and CDR2 is ANQGSEA. The CDR3 extends over 12 amino acids. DNA for the CDR3: TGCAGCGTTGAATTCAGCCAAGAGACCCAGTACTTC. Translating it yields CSVEFSQETQYF. Combining the CDR3 with reference TRBV29-1 and TRBJ2-5 gives the whole variable domain SAVISQKPSRDICQRGTSLTIQCQVDSQVTMMFWYRQQPGQSLTLIATANQGSEATYESGFVIDKFPISRPNLTFSTLTVSNMSPEDSSIYLCSVEFSQETQYFGPGTRLLVL.

In its sample, this clone was seen a few times. The chain is built from TRBV15 and TRBJ1-3, with unresolved D. Germline values: CDR1 LNHNV, CDR2 YYDKDF (reference sequence). This CDR3 has 15 residues. V was cut by 0 bases and J by 6 bases, with 12 bases left in between. For the CDR3, the DNA is TGTGCCACCAGCAGAGATGAACCCAGGACAAACACCATATATTTT. This gives the protein CATSRDEPRTNTIYF.

The gene calls are TRBV28 and TRBJ1-6; TRBD1 aligns across 10 bases. CDR1 is MDHEN, CDR2 SYDVKM, per germline. The ends lost 4 bases at V and 7 bases at J; junction bases unmatched: 10. The CDR3 consists of 17 residues. Here the CDR3 DNA reads TGTGCCAGCAGTTCCGTTGAACTGGACAGGGGGAATTCACCCCTCCACTTT. Its translation: CASSSVELDRGNSPLHF.

CDR3 amino acids: CASSPLPRGETQYF. In nucleotides, the CDR3 is TGTGCCAGCTCACCTCTCCCCAGGGGGGAGACCCAGTACTTC. The rearrangement links TRBV18 to TRBJ2-5; the match to TRBD1 covers 7 bases. With 3 bases clipped from V and 5 bases from J, the junction kept 6 bases outside the gene matches. The germline V gene encodes CDR1 KGHSH and CDR2 LQKENI. This CDR3 has 14 amino acids.

The chain uses TRBV10-1 and TRBJ2-4; the D gene is possibly TRBD1 (6 bases). Germline lookup yields CDR1 WNHNN and CDR2 SYGVQD (reference sequence). V shed 2 bases and J shed 0 bases, with 11 bases lying between them. This CDR3 contains 16 residues. The CDR3 protein is CASSERTALAKNIQYF. CDR3 bases: TGCGCCAGCAGTGAGAGGACAGCTCTAGCCAAAAACATTCAGTACTTC.

This chain joins TRBV5-4 and TRBJ2-5; 10 bases agree with TRBD2. In germline, CDR1 is SGHNT, CDR2 YYREEE (reference sequence). This CDR3 region has 14 residues. Trimming removed 3 bases from V and 5 bases from J; junction bases left unmatched: 4. In DNA form, the CDR3 reads TGTGCCAGCAGCTCAGCGGGGGGGCGCGAGACCCAGTACTTC. Translating gives CASSSAGGRETQYF.

The rearrangement uses TRBV15 and TRBJ2-6, with 7 bases fitting TRBD1. V shed 0 bases and J 0 bases; nucleotides not matched to a gene: 11. Germline CDR1 LNHNV, CDR2 YYDKDF (reference sequence). The CDR3 sequence is 20 residues long. CDR3 DNA sequence: TGTGCCACCAGCAGAGATGTAGTCGGGACAGTTCCCTCTGGGGCCAACGTCCTGACTTTC. Protein sequence: CATSRDVVGTVPSGANVLTF.

The chain is built from TRBV19 and TRBJ2-1; no clear D gene. This CDR3 region has 13 residues. V shed 5 bases and J shed 9 bases, with 14 bases lying between them. Germline assignment: CDR1 LNHDA and CDR2 SQIVND (reference sequence). DNA of the CDR3: TGTGCCAGTAGTCCACTATTGCGGAGTGAGCAGTTCTTC. It encodes CASSPLLRSEQFF. Full variable domain (remainder filled in from reference TRBV19 and TRBJ2-1): DGGITQSPKYLFRKEGQNVTLSCEQNLNHDAMYWYRQDPGQGLRLIYYSQIVNDFQKGDIAEGYSVSREKKESFPLTVTSAQKNPTAFYLCASSPLLRSEQFFGPGTRLTVL.

V is TRBV30 and J is TRBJ1-6; 9 nucleotides match TRBD1. This CDR3 has 13 residues. With 5 bases clipped from V and 10 bases from J, the junction kept 6 bases outside the gene matches. CDR1 is GTSNPN, CDR2 SVGIG, per germline (reference sequence). This CDR3 reads CAWRGQGVSPLHF. The CDR3 DNA is TGTGCCTGGCGGGGACAGGGAGTGTCACCCCTCCACTTT. Looking up the rest from reference TRBV30 and TRBJ1-6 gives the full variable domain: SQTIHQWPATLVQPVGSPLSLECTVEGTSNPNLYWYRQAAGRGLQLLFYSVGIGQISSEVPQNLSASRPQDRQFILSSKKLLLSDSGFYLCAWRGQGVSPLHFGNGTRLTVT.

The rearrangement joins TRBV25-1 to TRBJ2-5; TRBD1 is a possible D gene (6 bases). From germline, CDR1 is MGHDK and CDR2 SYGVNS. The CDR3 is 15 amino acids. Trimming left V 7 bases short and J 0 bases short, with 15 bases between. CDR3 coding DNA: TGTGCCAGCACGGGATCACAGGGAGACCAAGAGACCCAGTACTTC. This translates into CASTGSQGDQETQYF.

The V and J genes are TRBV18 and TRBJ2-1; D is undetermined. Trimming left V 2 bases short and J 2 bases short, with 10 bases between. The CDR3 spans 15 residues. Germline values: CDR1 KGHSH, CDR2 LQKENI. This chain's CDR3 is CASSPERKTYNEQFF. For the CDR3, the DNA is TGTGCCAGCTCACCAGAGAGAAAAACCTACAATGAGCAGTTCTTC. Filled out from reference TRBV18 and TRBJ2-1, the complete variable domain reads NAGVMQNPRHLVRRRGQEARLRCSPMKGHSHVYWYRQLPEEGLKFMVYLQKENIIDESGMPKERFSAEFPKEGPSILRIQQVVRGDSAAYFCASSPERKTYNEQFFGPGTRLTVL.

The chain recombines TRBV7-2 with TRBJ2-3; 8 bases map to TRBD2. The CDR3 consists of 15 residues. The V and J ends lost 1 base and 4 bases, in that order; junction bases with no gene match: 4. The germline gives CDR1 SGHTA, CDR2 FQGNSA. This CDR3 reads CASSLDGGAADTQYF. CDR3 in DNA: TGTGCCAGCAGCTTAGACGGGGGGGCGGCAGATACGCAGTATTTT.